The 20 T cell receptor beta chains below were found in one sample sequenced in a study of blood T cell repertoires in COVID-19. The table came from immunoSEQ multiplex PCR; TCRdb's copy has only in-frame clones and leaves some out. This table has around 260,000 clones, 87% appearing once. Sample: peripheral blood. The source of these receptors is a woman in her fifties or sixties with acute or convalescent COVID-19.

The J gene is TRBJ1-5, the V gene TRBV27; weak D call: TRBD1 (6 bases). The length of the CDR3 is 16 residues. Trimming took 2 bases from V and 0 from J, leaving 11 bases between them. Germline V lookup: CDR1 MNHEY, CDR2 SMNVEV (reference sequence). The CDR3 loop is CASSLSYRASNQPQHF. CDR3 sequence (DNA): TGTGCCAGCAGTTTAAGTTACAGGGCTAGCAATCAGCCCCAGCATTTT.

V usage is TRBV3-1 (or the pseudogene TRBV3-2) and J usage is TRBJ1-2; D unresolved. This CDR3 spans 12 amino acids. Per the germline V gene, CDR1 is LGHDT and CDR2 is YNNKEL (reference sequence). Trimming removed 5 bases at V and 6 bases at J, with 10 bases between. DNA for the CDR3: TGTGCCAGCAGCGGAGGGAAGGATGGCTACACCTTC. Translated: CASSGGKDGYTF.

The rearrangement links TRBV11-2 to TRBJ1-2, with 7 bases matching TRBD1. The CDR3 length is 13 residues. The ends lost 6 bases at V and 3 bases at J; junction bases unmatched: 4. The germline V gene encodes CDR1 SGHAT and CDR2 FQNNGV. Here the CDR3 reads CASRPQGDYGYTF. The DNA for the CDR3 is TGTGCCAGCAGACCCCAGGGGGACTATGGCTACACCTTC. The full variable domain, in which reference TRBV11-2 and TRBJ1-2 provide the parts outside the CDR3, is EAGVAQSPRYKIIEKRQSVAFWCNPISGHATLYWYQQILGQGPKLLIQFQNNGVVDDSQLPKDRFSAERLKGVDSTLKIQPAKLEDSAVYLCASRPQGDYGYTFGSGTRLTVV.

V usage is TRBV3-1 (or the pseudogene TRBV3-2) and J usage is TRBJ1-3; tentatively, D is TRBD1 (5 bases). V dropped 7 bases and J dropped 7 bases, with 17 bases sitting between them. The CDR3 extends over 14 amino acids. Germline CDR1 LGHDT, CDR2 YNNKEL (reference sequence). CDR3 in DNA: TGTGCCAGCAAGAGGGACGGGAGGAGCAACACCATATATTTT. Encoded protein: CASKRDGRSNTIYF.

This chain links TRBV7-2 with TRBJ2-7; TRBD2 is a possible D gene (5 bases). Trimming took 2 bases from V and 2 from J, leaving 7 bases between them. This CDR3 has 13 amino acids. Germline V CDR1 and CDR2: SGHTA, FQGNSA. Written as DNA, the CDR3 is TGTGCCAGCAGCTTAATCGGGGCCTACGAGCAGTACTTC. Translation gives CASSLIGAYEQYF.

The CDR3 DNA reads TGTGCCAGCAGCTTATATAAGGGGGCTCAATCTGGGGCCAACGTCCTGACTTTC. Amino acid sequence: CASSLYKGAQSGANVLTF. The chain uses TRBV7-3 and TRBJ2-6; TRBD1 matches 7 bases. The CDR3 contains 18 residues. Losses at the gene ends were 2 bases for V and 1 base for J; bases not matched to a gene: 8. CDR1 and CDR2 (germline): SGHTA, FQGTGA.

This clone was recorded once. The CDR3, as DNA: TGCGCCAGTACCCTCGGACTAGCGGTTTACGAGCAGTACTTC. Translation gives CASTLGLAVYEQYF. The gene calls are TRBV5-1 and TRBJ2-7, with TRBD2 matching 10 bases. The CDR3 runs to 14 residues. CDR1 and CDR2 from the germline V gene are SGHRS and YFSETQ. The J segment lost 4 bases and the V segment lost 8 bases, leaving 9 bases of the junction unmatched.

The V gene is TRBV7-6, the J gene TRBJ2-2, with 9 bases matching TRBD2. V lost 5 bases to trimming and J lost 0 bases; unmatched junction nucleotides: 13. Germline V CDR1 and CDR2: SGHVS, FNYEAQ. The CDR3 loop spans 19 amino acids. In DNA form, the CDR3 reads TGTGCCAGCAGCCCAAGAAGCCCGGGACTAGCTACGAACACCGGGGAGCTGTTTTTT. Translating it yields CASSPRSPGLATNTGELFF.

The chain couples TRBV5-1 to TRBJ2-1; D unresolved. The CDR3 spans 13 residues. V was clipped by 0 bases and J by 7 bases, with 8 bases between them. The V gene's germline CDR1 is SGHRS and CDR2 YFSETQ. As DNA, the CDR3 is TGCGCCAGCAGCTTGGATGTAATTAATGAGCAGTTCTTC. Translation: CASSLDVINEQFF.

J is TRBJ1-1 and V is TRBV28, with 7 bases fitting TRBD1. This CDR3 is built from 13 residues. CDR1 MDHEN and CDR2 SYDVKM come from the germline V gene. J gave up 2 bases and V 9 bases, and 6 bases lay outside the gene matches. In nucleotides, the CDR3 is TGTGCCAGTGGACAGGTATTCAACACTGAAGCTTTCTTT. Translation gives CASGQVFNTEAFF.

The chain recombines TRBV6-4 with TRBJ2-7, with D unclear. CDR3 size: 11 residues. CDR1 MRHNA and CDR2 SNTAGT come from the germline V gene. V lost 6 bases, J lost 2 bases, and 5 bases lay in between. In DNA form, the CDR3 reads TGTGCCAGCAGCGTAACCTACGAGCAGTACTTC. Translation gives CASSVTYEQYF.

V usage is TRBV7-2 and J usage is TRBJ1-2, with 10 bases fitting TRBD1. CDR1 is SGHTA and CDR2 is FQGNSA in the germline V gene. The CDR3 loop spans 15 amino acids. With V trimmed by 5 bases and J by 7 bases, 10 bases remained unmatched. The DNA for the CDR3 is TGTGCCAGCAGCCCCTCCGGGACAGGGGTTTTTGGCTACACCTTC. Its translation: CASSPSGTGVFGYTF.

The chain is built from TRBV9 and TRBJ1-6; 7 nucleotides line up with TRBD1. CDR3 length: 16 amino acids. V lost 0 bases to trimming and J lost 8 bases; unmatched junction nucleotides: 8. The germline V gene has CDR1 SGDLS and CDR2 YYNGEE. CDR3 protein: CASSVGRGGSDSPLHF. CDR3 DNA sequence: TGTGCCAGCAGCGTAGGTAGAGGGGGCTCGGATTCACCCCTCCACTTT. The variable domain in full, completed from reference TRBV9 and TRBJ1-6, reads DSGVTQTPKHLITATGQRVTLRCSPRSGDLSVYWYQQSLDQGLQFLIQYYNGEERAKGNILERFSAQQFPDLHSELNLSSLELGDSALYFCASSVGRGGSDSPLHFGNGTRLTVT.

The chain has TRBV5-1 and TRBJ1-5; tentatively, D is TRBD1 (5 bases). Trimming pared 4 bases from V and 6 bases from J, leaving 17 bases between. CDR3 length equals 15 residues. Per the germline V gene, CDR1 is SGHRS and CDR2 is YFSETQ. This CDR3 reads CASSPGGGAGQPQHF. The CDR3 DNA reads TGCGCCAGCAGCCCGGGGGGTGGGGCCGGTCAGCCCCAGCATTTT.

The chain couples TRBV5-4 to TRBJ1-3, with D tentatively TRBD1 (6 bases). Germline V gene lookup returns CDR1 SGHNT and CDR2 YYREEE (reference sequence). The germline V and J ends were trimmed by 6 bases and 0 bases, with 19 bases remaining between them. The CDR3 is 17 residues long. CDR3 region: CASTKGGAVSSGNTIYF. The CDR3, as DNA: TGTGCCAGCACCAAAGGGGGGGCCGTGAGCTCTGGAAACACCATATATTTT.

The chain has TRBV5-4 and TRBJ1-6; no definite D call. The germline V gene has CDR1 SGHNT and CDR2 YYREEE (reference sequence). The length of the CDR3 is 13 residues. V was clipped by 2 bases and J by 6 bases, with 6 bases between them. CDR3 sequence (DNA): TGTGCCAGCAGCTTTCTCTCTAATTCACCCCTCCACTTT. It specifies CASSFLSNSPLHF.

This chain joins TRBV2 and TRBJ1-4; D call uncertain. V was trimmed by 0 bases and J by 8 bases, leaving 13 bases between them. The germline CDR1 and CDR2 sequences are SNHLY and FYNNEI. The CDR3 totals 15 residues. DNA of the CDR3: TGTGCCAGCAGTGAAGCGGCGAGGAGGTACGAAAAACTGTTTTTT. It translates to CASSEAARRYEKLFF.

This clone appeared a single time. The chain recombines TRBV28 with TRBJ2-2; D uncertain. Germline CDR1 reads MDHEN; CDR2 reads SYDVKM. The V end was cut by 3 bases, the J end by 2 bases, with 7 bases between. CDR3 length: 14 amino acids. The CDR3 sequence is CASSLIRNTGELFF. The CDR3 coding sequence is TGTGCCAGCAGTTTGATTAGAAACACCGGGGAGCTGTTTTTT.

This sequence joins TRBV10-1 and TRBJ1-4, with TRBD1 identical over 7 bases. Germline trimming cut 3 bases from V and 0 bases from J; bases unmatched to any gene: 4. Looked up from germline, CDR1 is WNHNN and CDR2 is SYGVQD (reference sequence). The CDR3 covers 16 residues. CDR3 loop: CASSDGDSPTNEKLFF. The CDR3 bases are TGCGCCAGCAGTGATGGGGACAGCCCAACTAATGAAAAACTGTTTTTT.

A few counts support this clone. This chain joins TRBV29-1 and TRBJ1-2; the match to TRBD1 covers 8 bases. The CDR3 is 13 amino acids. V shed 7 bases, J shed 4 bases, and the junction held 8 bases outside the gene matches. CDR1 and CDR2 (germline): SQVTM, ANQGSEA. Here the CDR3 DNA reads TGCAGCGCCATGGGACAGGTCGGCTATGGCTACACCTTC. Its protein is CSAMGQVGYGYTF.